This paragraph reports one T cell receptor (beta chain). The antigen remains undetermined. The CDR3 loop spans 12 amino acids. Trimming took off 4 bases at V and 5 bases at J, with 8 bases between the two ends. This sample stems from a study of response to subunit inactivated influenza vaccine. Study-wide findings and caveats: The authors suggested that few new T cells are recruited per seasonal influenza vaccination.

TCRdb re-called the RT-PCR reads with MiXCR, one entry per CDR3 protein. The sample lists 800,000 or so distinct CDR3 sequences; around 21% were seen once. The chain is built from TRBV12-3 or TRBV12-4 and TRBJ1-1; D is perhaps TRBD1 (6 bases). This clonotype originated in a man aged 50 or older who received an inactivated influenza vaccine. Material: PBMCs from blood, obtained roughly 5 days after vaccination. CDR3 DNA sequence: TGTGCCAGCAGTTGGACAGTAACTGAAGCTTTCTTT. This translates into CASSWTVTEAFF.